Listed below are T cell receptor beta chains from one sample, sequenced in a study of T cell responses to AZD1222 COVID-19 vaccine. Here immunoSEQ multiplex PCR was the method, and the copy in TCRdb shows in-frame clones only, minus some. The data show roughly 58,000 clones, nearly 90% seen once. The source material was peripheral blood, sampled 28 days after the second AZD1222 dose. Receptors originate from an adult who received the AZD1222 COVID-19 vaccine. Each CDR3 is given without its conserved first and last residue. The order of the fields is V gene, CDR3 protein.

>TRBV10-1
ASSEAGQETQY
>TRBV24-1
ATSGSPSGGGPDTQY
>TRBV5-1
ASSRQGDNEKLF
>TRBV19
ASSTPTSGRLDEQF
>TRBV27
ASRDNKGGGNTIY
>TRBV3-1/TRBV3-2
ASSRNSGRAQNEQF
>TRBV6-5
ASRILAEQY
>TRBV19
ASRNPGQGHRDTQY
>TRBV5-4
AVRGLGGANEKLF
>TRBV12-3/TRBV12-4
ASSLTGVETQY
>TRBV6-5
ASRTVGRLNTEAF
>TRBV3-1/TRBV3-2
ASSQGGAQF
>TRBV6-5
ASSYQGDNSPLH
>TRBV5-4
ASSYTLGMRYGYT
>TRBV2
ASTPTSGGTGELF
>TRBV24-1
ATSDPTGTGGGGKAF
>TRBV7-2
ASSPDRGRNEQY
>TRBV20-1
SASRVDEQF
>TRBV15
ATSRDRGEQF
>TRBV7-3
ASSPGQASYEQY
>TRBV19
ASFMGYTEAF
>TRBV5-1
ASSPWGRQGDEKLF
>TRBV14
ASSPFPRAPQY